The next 20 T cell receptor beta chains were all read from a single sample in a study of blood T cell repertoires in COVID-19. The repertoire was sequenced with immunoSEQ multiplex PCR; TCRdb's copy has only in-frame clones and lacks some. This table holds around 120,000 clones, approximately 79% found once. The material sequenced was peripheral blood. These TCRs come from a man aged 50 to 59 with acute or convalescent COVID-19.

This chain uses TRBV7-6 with TRBJ1-5; D might be TRBD1 (6 bases). Germline V gene sequence: CDR1 SGHVS, CDR2 FNYEAQ. This CDR3 has 16 residues. Trimming removed 2 bases at V and 3 bases at J, with 14 bases between. The CDR3 loop reads CASSLTVGQNNQPQHF. Written as DNA, the CDR3 is TGTGCCAGCAGCTTAACTGTAGGACAGAACAATCAGCCCCAGCATTTT.

V gene TRBV6-5 combines with J gene TRBJ1-2; maybe TRBD1 (5 bases). This CDR3 spans 14 amino acids. Trimming stripped 7 bases from V and 5 bases from J, with 17 bases between. Looked up from germline, CDR1 is MNHEY and CDR2 is SVGAGI. The CDR3 loop is CASTGRGLWYGYTF. The CDR3 DNA reads as TGTGCCAGCACAGGCCGGGGGTTATGGTATGGCTACACCTTC.

This clone has just one count. The gene calls are TRBV10-3 and TRBJ1-1, with a possible D match to TRBD1 (5 bases). Germline loops: CDR1 ENHRY, CDR2 SYGVKD. Trimming took off 7 bases at V and 4 bases at J, with 22 bases between the two ends. The CDR3 contains 16 residues. In nucleotides, the CDR3 is TGTGCCATCATGGGGCGGGGACGTGGGGCGTTCACTGAAGCTTTCTTT. Encoded protein: CAIMGRGRGAFTEAFF.

This clone was counted between two and nine times. The chain combines TRBV4-1 with TRBJ1-1; D is ambiguous. The germline CDR1 and CDR2 sequences are MGHRA and YSYEKL. The CDR3 runs to 15 residues. The ends were cut back, 0 bases at V and 2 bases at J, with 10 bases in the middle. The CDR3 protein is CASSQDRVFNTEAFF. CDR3 in DNA: TGCGCCAGCAGCCAAGATAGAGTATTTAACACTGAAGCTTTCTTT.

Comments on this clone: Other DNA sequences of this sample code for an identical CDR3. The rearrangement joins TRBV19 to TRBJ2-7; no clear D gene. The CDR3 covers 12 residues. V was pared by 1 base and J by 3 bases, with 4 bases between. Germline-derived CDR1 and CDR2 are LNHDA and SQIVND (reference sequence). The CDR3 coding sequence is TGTGCCAGTAGTATAGGTAGCTACGAGCAGTACTTC. Protein sequence: CASSIGSYEQYF.

The genes are TRBV5-4 and TRBJ2-5; D gene ambiguous. V was trimmed by 0 bases and J by 3 bases, leaving 15 bases between them. From germline, CDR1 is SGHNT and CDR2 YYREEE (reference sequence). The CDR3 runs 16 residues. The CDR3 loop is CASSLGWSTLKETQYF. The CDR3 DNA follows: TGTGCCAGCAGCTTGGGTTGGAGTACTCTAAAAGAGACCCAGTACTTC.

Only a few counts were recorded for this clone. The DNA for the CDR3 is TGTGCCAGTAGTATAGATCATGATGAGCAGTTCTTC. This encodes CASSIDHDEQFF. The chain carries TRBV19 and TRBJ2-1, with D unresolved. The germline V and J ends were trimmed by 0 bases and 8 bases, with 5 bases remaining between them. This CDR3 spans 12 amino acids. Germline V gene data show CDR1 as LNHDA and CDR2 as SQIVND (reference sequence).

The rearrangement links TRBV5-1 to TRBJ2-7; D call uncertain. The V end was cut by 5 bases, the J end by 0 bases, with 12 bases between. The CDR3 has 14 amino acids. Germline CDR1 is SGHRS and CDR2 is YFSETQ. CDR3 in DNA: TGCGCCAGCAGTCCGACACCAAGCTCCTACGAGCAGTACTTC. Residues: CASSPTPSSYEQYF.

The chain has TRBV7-9 and TRBJ1-2; D is uncertain. Germline CDR1 reads SEHNR; CDR2 reads FQNEAQ (reference sequence). CDR3 length: 15 residues. The germline V and J ends were trimmed by 5 bases and 2 bases, with 15 bases remaining between them. The CDR3 loop reads CASSDGEGGNYGYTF. The CDR3 DNA is TGTGCCAGCAGCGATGGGGAGGGTGGAAACTATGGCTACACCTTC.

The chain recombines TRBV28 with TRBJ1-2; D gene unclear. The germline V gene has CDR1 MDHEN and CDR2 SYDVKM. The CDR3 consists of 12 residues. Deletions cut 6 bases from V and 3 bases from J, with 8 bases between. The CDR3 sequence is CASSLGDYGYTF. The DNA of the CDR3 is TGTGCCAGCAGCCTCGGGGACTATGGCTACACCTTC.

This chain uses TRBV10-3 with TRBJ2-7, with 9 positions matching TRBD1. CDR3 length: 15 residues. J was trimmed by 7 bases and V by 3 bases; bases with no gene match: 10. The germline V gene has CDR1 ENHRY and CDR2 SYGVKD. CDR3 in DNA: TGTGCCATCAGTGATAGGGACAGGGATTCTAAAGAGCAGTACTTC. Translating it yields CAISDRDRDSKEQYF.

V is TRBV6-5 and J is TRBJ1-5, with TRBD1 as a possible D gene (5 bases). CDR1 and CDR2 from the germline V gene are MNHEY and SVGAGI. This CDR3 has 15 residues. V lost 7 bases to trimming and J lost 4 bases, with 17 bases between them. DNA of the CDR3: TGTGCCAGCACCTATTTTCCGCAGGGTAATCAGCCCCAGCATTTT. Protein product: CASTYFPQGNQPQHF.

The chain employs TRBV7-9 and TRBJ1-6, with D maybe TRBD1 (5 bases). The CDR3 runs 15 residues. With 5 bases removed from V and 7 bases from J, the gap between germline ends came to 15 bases. Germline V CDR1 and CDR2: SEHNR, FQNEAQ (reference sequence). As DNA, the CDR3 is TGTGCCAGCAGCGCCCCTCAGGGTGGAAATTCACCCCTCCACTTT. Amino acid sequence: CASSAPQGGNSPLHF.

The genes are TRBV5-1 and TRBJ2-7; D possibly corresponds to TRBD2 (6 bases). The germline V gene has CDR1 SGHRS and CDR2 YFSETQ. The CDR3 contains 14 residues. V gave up 6 bases and J gave up 2 bases, with 15 bases separating them. CDR3 loop: CASNRDSVAYEQYF. In nucleotides, the CDR3 is TGCGCCAGCAATAGGGACTCCGTAGCCTACGAGCAGTACTTC.

In this sample, this clone turned up a few times. V and J are TRBV5-1 and TRBJ2-5; 10 nucleotides match TRBD2. V dropped 4 bases and J dropped 3; count of bases not matched to a gene: 6. Per the germline V gene, CDR1 is SGHRS and CDR2 is YFSETQ. The CDR3 totals 15 residues. The CDR3, as DNA: TGCGCCAGCAGCCCCCCGCTAGCGGGGGAAGAGACCCAGTACTTC. Translated: CASSPPLAGEETQYF. Combining the CDR3 with reference TRBV5-1 and TRBJ2-5 gives the whole variable domain KAGVTQTPRYLIKTRGQQVTLSCSPISGHRSVSWYQQTPGQGLQFLFEYFSETQRNKGNFPGRFSGRQFSNSRSEMNVSTLELGDSALYLCASSPPLAGEETQYFGPGTRLLVL.

In this sample, this clone turned up once. The rearrangement uses TRBV4-2 and TRBJ2-2; possible D gene TRBD1, 6 bases. V lost 4 bases to trimming and J lost 4 bases, with 10 bases between them. The CDR3 is 14 amino acids. Looked up from germline, CDR1 is LGHNA and CDR2 is YNFKEQ. The CDR3 sequence is CASSLLRGTGELFF. The CDR3 bases are TGTGCCAGCAGCCTCCTCAGGGGCACCGGGGAGCTGTTTTTT.

The chain combines TRBV3-1 (or the pseudogene TRBV3-2) with TRBJ1-2; D possibly corresponds to TRBD1 (6 bases). The CDR3 is 13 residues long. V was pared by 0 bases and J by 6 bases, with 8 bases between. Germline CDR1 and CDR2: LGHDT and YNNKEL (reference sequence). In DNA form, the CDR3 reads TGTGCCAGCAGCCAAGACAGGGGTGATGGCTACACCTTC. Its translation is CASSQDRGDGYTF.

The chain couples TRBV7-2 to TRBJ2-3; perhaps TRBD1 as D (5 bases). V lost 3 bases and J 6 bases, leaving 13 bases between the germline ends. Germline CDR1 SGHTA, CDR2 FQGNSA. CDR3 size: 14 residues. The CDR3 here is CASSFLVGVDTQYF. CDR3 in DNA: TGTGCCAGCAGCTTTCTGGTAGGGGTGGATACGCAGTATTTT.

The chain is built from TRBV4-1 and TRBJ2-3; possible D gene TRBD1, 5 bases. Per germline, CDR1 MGHRA and CDR2 YSYEKL. Trimming removed 4 bases at V and 1 base at J, with 18 bases between. The CDR3 consists of 17 residues. CDR3 loop: CASSPITLTGGTDTQYF. CDR3 coding DNA: TGCGCCAGCAGCCCCATCACGCTAACAGGAGGCACAGATACGCAGTATTTT.

This sequence joins TRBV18 and TRBJ1-5, with a tentative D call TRBD1 (5 bases). Trimming stripped 6 bases from V and 7 bases from J, with 22 bases between. The V gene's germline CDR1 is KGHSH and CDR2 LQKENI. The CDR3 is 16 residues long. The CDR3 coding sequence is TGTGCCAGCTCCCCATTTTCCGGCAGGGAGGAGCAGCCCCAGCATTTT. The encoded protein is CASSPFSGREEQPQHF.